The text below deals with one TCR beta chain. This sample was included in a study of CD8 T cells in Susac syndrome. The multiple sclerosis controls were treatment-naive patients with relapsing-remitting disease that was stable or active. The V gene lost 4 bases and the J gene lost 2 bases, with 9 bases spanning the gap. Germline V gene sequence: CDR1 SQVTM, CDR2 ANQGSEA. The CDR3 is 12 amino acids. 0.5 to 1 ug RNA was reverse transcribed with random hexamers. Amplification of TCR beta CDR3 was carried out by immunoSEQ multiplex PCR, which covered 54 Vbeta and 13 Jbeta segments. MiXCR, applied by TCRdb to the immunoSEQ multiplex PCR reads, yields one record per CDR3 protein. Of about 140,000 distinct CDR3 sequences listed, about 95% were seen once; the top ten hold about 0.11%.

The receptor was derived from a human donor with multiple sclerosis. The chain combines TRBV29-1 with TRBJ2-7; no reliable D call. Input material: CD4+ T cells from PBMCs. CDR3 coding DNA: TGCAGCGTTGGGCAGACAACCTACGAGCAGTACTTC. This translates into CSVGQTTYEQYF.